The 3 T cell receptor beta chains reported below all come from one sample, sequenced in a study of T cell responses to AZD1222 COVID-19 vaccine. Produced via immunoSEQ multiplex PCR; TCRdb's table is partial and in-frame only. The sample has 75,000 to 100,000 clones; about 89% are singletons. This sample comprised peripheral blood, obtained on day 0 of AZD1222 vaccination. The receptors here all came from an adult in good health.

The rearrangement joins TRBV5-1 to TRBJ1-1, with D perhaps TRBD1 (5 bases). The CDR3 has 15 amino acids. Per the germline V gene, CDR1 is SGHRS and CDR2 is YFSETQ. Trimming removed 3 bases at V and 5 bases at J, with 17 bases between. CDR3 sequence: CASSSEGTGTTEAFF. As DNA, the CDR3 is TGCGCCAGCAGCTCGGAAGGGACGGGGACGACTGAAGCTTTCTTT.

J is TRBJ2-7 and V is TRBV6-6, with D perhaps matching TRBD1 (5 bases). V shed 2 bases and J shed 2 bases, with 7 bases lying between them. Germline V gene sequence: CDR1 MNHNY, CDR2 SVGAGI (reference sequence). This CDR3 region has 13 residues. The CDR3 nucleotides read TGTGCCAGCAGTTACGGCAGGGCCTACGAGCAGTACTTC. It translates to CASSYGRAYEQYF.

V gene TRBV7-8 combines with J gene TRBJ2-5, with a tentative D call TRBD1 (6 bases). In germline, CDR1 is SGHVS, CDR2 FQNEAQ. Between the trimmed V and J ends, which lost 4 bases and 0 bases, there was a span of 9 bases. The CDR3 is 14 amino acids. The CDR3 reads CASSWTDNQETQYF. The CDR3 nucleotides read TGTGCCAGCAGCTGGACAGATAACCAAGAGACCCAGTACTTC.